These 8 T cell receptor beta chains share one sample of origin, sequenced in a study of PD-L1 blockade in urothelial cancer. The table came from immunoSEQ multiplex PCR; TCRdb's copy has only in-frame clones and leaves some out. The data contain tens of thousands of clones, approximately 80% of them singletons. The time point is: pretreatment peripheral blood. Sequenced material: PBMCs, taken around atezolizumab (anti-PD-L1) treatment. The receptors derive from a man in his 70s with urothelial cancer.

V is TRBV7-9 and J is TRBJ2-5; 9 nucleotides match TRBD2. The CDR3 consists of 14 residues. In germline, CDR1 is SEHNR, CDR2 FQNEAQ (reference sequence). Trimming took 6 bases from V and 4 from J; bases not matched to a gene: 6. CDR3 residues: CASSQAGGRETQYF. The CDR3 bases are TGTGCCAGCAGTCAAGCGGGGGGCCGAGAGACCCAGTACTTC.

The J gene is TRBJ2-7, the V gene TRBV6-4; 11 positions match TRBD1. Per germline, CDR1 MRHNA and CDR2 SNTAGT. The CDR3 runs 17 residues. V was pared by 6 bases and J by 3 bases, with 13 bases of the junction left unmatched. The CDR3: CASRVAVGTGGVYEQYF. The CDR3 DNA is TGTGCCAGCAGGGTTGCGGTGGGGACAGGGGGGGTCTACGAGCAGTACTTC.

V gene TRBV9 combines with J gene TRBJ2-1, with D possibly being TRBD2 (5 bases). The length of the CDR3 is 13 residues. With 2 bases removed from V and 11 bases from J, the gap between germline ends came to 14 bases. The V gene's germline CDR1 is SGDLS and CDR2 YYNGEE. CDR3 DNA sequence: TGTGCCAGCAGCGTGAGCGGAGAAGGCAAGCAGTTCTTC. It yields the protein CASSVSGEGKQFF.

This sequence joins TRBV29-1 and TRBJ2-7; D uncertain. Germline CDR1 reads SQVTM; CDR2 reads ANQGSEA. The CDR3 is 11 residues long. Deletions cut 2 bases from V and 3 bases from J, with 5 bases between. The CDR3 coding sequence is TGCAGCGTTGAAACAGACTACGAGCAGTACTTC. Protein product: CSVETDYEQYF.

This chain joins TRBV11-2 and TRBJ2-7; D may be TRBD1 (7 bases). Germline loops: CDR1 SGHAT, CDR2 FQNNGV. This CDR3 has 13 amino acids. V lost 4 bases and J 6 bases, leaving 13 bases between the germline ends. The DNA of the CDR3 is TGTGCCAGCAGCTGGACAGGAGGGGGCGAGCAGTACTTC. The encoded protein is CASSWTGGGEQYF. The full variable domain, rest sourced from reference TRBV11-2 and TRBJ2-7, is EAGVAQSPRYKIIEKRQSVAFWCNPISGHATLYWYQQILGQGPKLLIQFQNNGVVDDSQLPKDRFSAERLKGVDSTLKIQPAKLEDSAVYLCASSWTGGGEQYFGPGTRLTVT.

CDR3 nucleotide sequence: TGTGCCAGCAGCTTAGAGAGGAATCAGCCCCAGCATTTT. It translates to CASSLERNQPQHF. The chain recombines TRBV11-2 with TRBJ1-5; D is unresolved. This CDR3 comprises 13 residues. CDR1 is SGHAT and CDR2 is FQNNGV in the germline V gene. The ends were cut back, 0 bases at V and 4 bases at J, with 4 bases in the middle.

The J gene is TRBJ2-2, the V gene TRBV11-1; D is uncertain. The CDR3 has 14 amino acids. The germline gives CDR1 SGHAT, CDR2 FQDESV (reference sequence). V lost 4 bases and J 1 base, leaving 7 bases between the germline ends. The CDR3 DNA reads TGTGCCAGCAGCTGGGCCGGGAACACCGGGGAGCTGTTTTTT. This translates into CASSWAGNTGELFF.

In its sample, this clone was seen once. This sequence joins TRBV19 and TRBJ2-3; the match to TRBD2 covers 14 bases. The length of the CDR3 is 16 residues. V lost 9 bases, J lost 8 bases, and 13 bases stayed unmatched. Looked up from germline, CDR1 is LNHDA and CDR2 is SQIVND (reference sequence). CDR3 in DNA: TGTGCCAGCCGACCGCCGGGACTAGCGGGGGCCACTACGCAGTATTTT. This sequence encodes CASRPPGLAGATTQYF.